This paragraph covers one T cell receptor beta chain sequence. This sample is drawn from a study of shared clonotypes between healthy human individuals. The assay was immunoSEQ multiplex PCR, and TCRdb's table has in-frame clones only and misses some. The data hold 700,000 to 950,000 clones, with about 96% observed a single time. Positively selected for CCR7, the CD45RO-negative cells used as naive CD8 cells excluded terminally differentiated effector memory CD45RA+ cells. Germline CDR1 is SNHLY and CDR2 is FYNNEI. The CDR3 has 14 residues. Deletions cut 9 bases from V and 9 bases from J, with 21 bases between.

Material for sequencing was naive CD8+ T cells sorted from blood. The chain recombines TRBV2 with TRBJ1-5; D call uncertain. The source is a young man in good health. Here the CDR3 DNA reads TGTGCCAGTTCCCTTGGTGGTTTGGTTCGGCCCCAGCATTTT. This encodes CASSLGGLVRPQHF.